This T cell receptor beta chain came from a study of regulatory T cells in long-lasting Graves disease. Time point in this sample: persistent/refractory GD, antithyroid drugs over 5 years with positive TRAb. RNA from PBMCs was the source of the TCR library. Trimming removed 6 bases from V and 5 bases from J, with 13 bases in between. The CDR3 is 13 residues long. The germline V gene encodes CDR1 MDHEN and CDR2 SYDVKM. Study-wide results and limits: Persistent disease exhibited a predilection for TRBV28, TRBJ1-2 and TRBJ2-5.

On this clonotype itself: Antigen: not known. A much bigger clone sits one base away, suggesting this may be a read error.

Both iRepertoire HTBI primers and Arm-PCR of CDR3 regions were used to build the TCR beta libraries. MiXCR was run by TCRdb on the multiplex PCR reads, yielding one entry per CDR3 protein. The sample has roughly 450,000 distinct CDR3 sequences, 23% seen once. Sequenced material: peripheral blood mononuclear cells (PBMCs), taken when the disease was refractory, from a patient treated with antithyroid drugs. The chain joins TRBV28 to TRBJ1-2, with D uncertain. The receptor was isolated from a female donor with Graves disease. CDR3 residues: CASRSDSLYGYTF. CDR3 in DNA: TGTGCCAGCAGATCCGACTCACTTTATGGCTACACCTTC.